A single T cell receptor (beta chain) is shown here with its context. This entry belongs to a study of blood T cell repertoires in COVID-19. Study at large: PBMCs, B-cell-depleted T cells, or T cells provided the cDNA or gDNA that made up the material.

The J segment lost 15 bases and the V segment lost 3 bases, leaving 16 bases of the junction unmatched. Germline CDR1 reads KGHSH; CDR2 reads LQKENI. The CDR3 is 15 amino acids. Some clones are missing from TCRdb's copy, which holds only in-frame ones; the method was immunoSEQ multiplex PCR. Here the sample spans fewer than 300,000 clones, around 78% being singletons. V is TRBV18 and J is TRBJ2-1; 8 nucleotides match TRBD2. The sequence was obtained from a woman between 65 and 79 years old with active or convalescent COVID-19. Sequencing input: peripheral blood. CDR3 region: CASSPVGGGFREAFF. In DNA, the CDR3 is TGTGCCAGCTCACCCGTAGGCGGGGGGTTTAGAGAGGCGTTCTTC.